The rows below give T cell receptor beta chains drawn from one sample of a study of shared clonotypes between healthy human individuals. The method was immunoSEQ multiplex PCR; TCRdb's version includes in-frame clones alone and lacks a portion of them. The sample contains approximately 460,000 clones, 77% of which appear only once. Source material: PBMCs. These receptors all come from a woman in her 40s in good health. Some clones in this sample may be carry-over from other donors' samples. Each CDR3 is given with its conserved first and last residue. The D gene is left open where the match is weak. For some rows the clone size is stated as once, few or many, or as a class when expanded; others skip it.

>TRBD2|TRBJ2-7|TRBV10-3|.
TGTGCCATCAGTGAGACAGCTAGCGGTCCCTACGAGCAGTACTTC
CAISETASGPYEQYF
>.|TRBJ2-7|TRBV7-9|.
TGTGCCATCACTCCCAGGAGGGACGGTATGGGAGACGAGCAGTACTTC
CAITPRRDGMGDEQYF
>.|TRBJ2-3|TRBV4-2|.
TGTGCCAGCAGCCAAGTGGGCGACACAGATACGCAGTATTTT
CASSQVGDTDTQYF
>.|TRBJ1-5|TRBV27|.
TGTGCCAGCAGTTTATCCGGGGGCAATCAGCCCCAGCATTTT
CASSLSGGNQPQHF
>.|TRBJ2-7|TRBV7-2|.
TGTGCCAGCAGCGCCCGGTGGGGGGTGACAGAGCCAAACGAGCAGTACTTC
CASSARWGVTEPNEQYF
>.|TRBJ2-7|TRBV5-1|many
TGCGCCAGCAGCTTGGGGGCCGGGGAGACCTACGAGCAGTACTTC
CASSLGAGETYEQYF
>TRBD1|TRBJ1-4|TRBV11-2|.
TGTGCCAGCAGCTTGGGACAGAACAATGAAAAACTGTTTTTT
CASSLGQNNEKLFF
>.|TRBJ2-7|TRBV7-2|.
TGTGCCAGCAGCTTAGGGCCCGCGTCCGACGAGCAGTACTTC
CASSLGPASDEQYF
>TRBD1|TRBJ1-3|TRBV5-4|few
TGTGCCAGCAGCTTAGACAGGGGGTCCGGAAACACCATATATTTT
CASSLDRGSGNTIYF
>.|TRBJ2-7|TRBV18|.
TGTGCCAGCTCACCATCCAGCCCCTACGAGCAGTACTTC
CASSPSSPYEQYF
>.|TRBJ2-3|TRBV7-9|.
TGTGCCAGCAGCTTAGCGGGCGTCACAGATACGCAGTATTTT
CASSLAGVTDTQYF
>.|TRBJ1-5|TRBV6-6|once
TGTGCCAGCAGTGCCTCCCAGGTAGATAGCAATCAGCCCCAGCATTTT
CASSASQVDSNQPQHF
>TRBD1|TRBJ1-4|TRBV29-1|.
TGCAGCGTTGAAGCCTCCCGGACAGGGGACGAAAAACTGTTTTTT
CSVEASRTGDEKLFF
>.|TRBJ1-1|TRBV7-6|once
TGTGCCAGCAGCTTAGATCTGGGTAGGGGGGCGGTGAACACTGAAGCTTTCTTT
CASSLDLGRGAVNTEAFF
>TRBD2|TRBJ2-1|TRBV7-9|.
TGTGCCAGCAGCGGCGGGGGAGGCAGAGTCTACAATGAGCAGTTCTTC
CASSGGGGRVYNEQFF
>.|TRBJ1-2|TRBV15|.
TGTGCCACCAGCAGGACGGGTTCTGACTATGGCTACACCTTC
CATSRTGSDYGYTF
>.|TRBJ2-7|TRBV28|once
TGTGCCAGCAGTTTCGGGGGGCGCGGCCACGAGCAGTACTTC
CASSFGGRGHEQYF